This T cell receptor (beta chain) originates from a study of early T cells in non-severe SARS-CoV-2 infection. Study context: Sequencing of bulk RNA from unsorted whole blood was done, without chain pairing.

Trimming cost V 10 bases and J 0 bases, with 16 bases left between them. Germline values: CDR1 MNHNS, CDR2 SASEGT. The CDR3 covers 15 residues. Whole-study findings and limits: CD4 and private specificities were missed by VDJdb matching, which favored anti-spike CD8 responses.

This clonotype was counted many times. What it recognizes is unknown. Attached unique molecular identifiers marked individual cDNA molecules. TCRdb called the 5' RACE reads again in MiXCR, with one record for every CDR3 protein. The table lists about 110,000 distinct CDR3 sequences, about 12% of them singletons. Sequenced: whole blood. This TCR derives from an adult who was a healthcare worker with PCR-confirmed SARS-CoV-2 infection or an uninfected control (not recorded which). The chain carries TRBV6-1 and TRBJ2-1, with D possibly matching TRBD2 (5 bases). The CDR3 region has the DNA TGTGCCATCACGGTCGGGGTTAGCTCCTACAATGAGCAGTTCTTC. Translating it yields CAITVGVSSYNEQFF.